Presented here are 11 T cell receptor beta chains from one specimen sequenced in a study of shared clonotypes between healthy human individuals. Measured with immunoSEQ multiplex PCR; TCRdb has only the in-frame clones, and not every one. The sample yields a few million clones, more than 80% seen once. Input material: naive CD4+ T cells from PBMCs. Subset: CD45RA+ positively selected. These receptors all stem from a man aged 18 to 30 in good health. Some clones in this sample may be carry-over from other donors' samples.

The sample holds one count of this clone. This CDR3 reads CASSSRTVTGELFF. The CDR3 nucleotides are TGTGCCAGCAGCTCCCGGACGGTCACCGGGGAGCTGTTTTTT. The rearrangement joins TRBV7-2 to TRBJ2-2, with D unresolved. Looked up from germline, CDR1 is SGHTA and CDR2 is FQGNSA. Trimming cost V 4 bases and J 4 bases, with 10 bases left between them. This CDR3 has 14 amino acids.

The V and J genes are TRBV28 and TRBJ1-2; D is possibly TRBD1 (5 bases). This CDR3 is 13 amino acids long. Germline assignment: CDR1 MDHEN and CDR2 SYDVKM. Trimming pared 6 bases from V and 4 bases from J, leaving 12 bases between. CDR3 residues: CASSLGRLYGYTF. The DNA of the CDR3 is TGTGCCAGCAGCCTGGGGCGGCTCTATGGCTACACCTTC.

The rearrangement links TRBV28 to TRBJ2-5, with D possibly TRBD2 on 6 matching bases. V lost 3 bases and J lost 7, with 12 bases in between. This CDR3 contains 13 residues. Germline V CDR1 and CDR2: MDHEN, SYDVKM. The CDR3 coding sequence is TGTGCCAGCAGTTTCCGGGCCGGGGGGACCCAGTACTTC. Protein product: CASSFRAGGTQYF.

The rearrangement uses TRBV7-2 and TRBJ1-1; 7 nucleotides align to TRBD1. This CDR3 is built from 15 residues. The junction had 2 bases not matched to a gene; V was cut back by 1 base and J by 0 bases. From germline, CDR1 is SGHTA and CDR2 FQGNSA. The CDR3 bases are TGTGCCAGCAGCTTAGGGGGACAGTTGAACACTGAAGCTTTCTTT. This gives the protein CASSLGGQLNTEAFF.

A remark on this clone: The sample holds other DNA sequences that translate to the same CDR3. This chain joins TRBV5-1 and TRBJ1-4; D not certain. This CDR3 has 14 amino acids. V was shortened by 0 bases and J by 8 bases, with 11 bases between the two germline ends. Germline-derived CDR1 and CDR2 are SGHRS and YFSETQ. In nucleotides, the CDR3 is TGCGCCAGCAGCTTGGGCGGGCAGGTCGAAAAACTGTTTTTT. It is translated as CASSLGGQVEKLFF.

The rearrangement joins TRBV6-1 to TRBJ2-3; a possible D gene is TRBD2 (5 bases). The CDR3 covers 13 residues. Looked up from germline, CDR1 is MNHNS and CDR2 is SASEGT. Trimming took off 7 bases at V and 0 bases at J, with 8 bases between the two ends. DNA of the CDR3: TGTGCCAGCAATCCGGGGAGCACAGATACGCAGTATTTT. It is translated as CASNPGSTDTQYF.

In DNA, the CDR3 is TGTGCCAGCAGGGCGGACGGGAGCGGGAGTCAAGAGCAGTTCTTC. Protein sequence: CASRADGSGSQEQFF. The chain recombines TRBV2 with TRBJ2-1; TRBD2 matches 8 bases. The length of the CDR3 is 15 residues. Germline V gene data show CDR1 as SNHLY and CDR2 as FYNNEI. The junction had 14 bases not matched to a gene; V was cut back by 6 bases and J by 10 bases.

The CDR3 sequence: CASSPLANTDTQYF. CDR3 nucleotides: TGTGCCAGCTCACCGCTAGCGAACACAGATACGCAGTATTTT. The rearrangement joins TRBV18 to TRBJ2-3; possible D gene TRBD2, 6 bases. The CDR3 extends over 14 amino acids. The ends were cut back, 3 bases at V and 2 bases at J, with 9 bases in the middle. Germline-derived CDR1 and CDR2 are KGHSH and LQKENI.

Notes on this clone: This sample also contains other DNA sequences that code for the same CDR3. J is TRBJ2-7 and V is TRBV18, with D unclear. This CDR3 has 13 amino acids. Per the germline V gene, CDR1 is KGHSH and CDR2 is LQKENI. V lost 0 bases and J 3 bases, leaving 6 bases between the germline ends. DNA of the CDR3: TGTGCCAGCTCACCACCTTCCTTCTACGAGCAGTACTTC. Translation: CASSPPSFYEQYF.

V usage is TRBV6-4 and J usage is TRBJ2-7, with D perhaps matching TRBD1 (5 bases). CDR1 is MRHNA, CDR2 SNTAGT, per germline. The length of the CDR3 is 13 residues. The V gene lost 5 bases and the J gene lost 5 bases, with 13 bases spanning the gap. As DNA, the CDR3 is TGTGCCAGCAGTCCAGGGTTTAGGCACGAGCAGTACTTC. This gives the protein CASSPGFRHEQYF.

The chain couples TRBV9 to TRBJ1-2; 7 positions match TRBD1. Germline CDR1 is SGDLS and CDR2 is YYNGEE. The trim removed 3 bases at V and 5 bases at J, leaving 10 bases unmatched. The CDR3 is 15 residues long. CDR3 region: CASSATGTDFYGYTF. The CDR3 bases are TGTGCCAGCAGCGCTACCGGGACAGATTTTTATGGCTACACCTTC.